A single sample is the source of the 17 T cell receptor beta chains below, sequenced in a study of blood T cell repertoires in COVID-19 (dated by TCRdb to the early 2020s). Receptor libraries were prepared by the immunoSEQ multiplex PCR assay. In its TCRdb copy, this immuneACCESS table keeps in-frame sequences only and misses some clones. Where compared with another copy, unresolved V genes explain less than half of these, and the others have no known cause. The table for this sample lists approximately 330,000 clones; around 87% of them were counted only once. The ten biggest clones cover under 1.1% of the sample. Sequencing used peripheral blood. Receptors originate from a middle-aged woman with COVID-19, enrolled during active disease.

This chain links TRBV28 with TRBJ2-1; 14 nucleotides line up with TRBD2. Trimming took 4 bases from V and 1 from J; bases not matched to a gene: 9. The CDR3 has 19 amino acids. The germline gives CDR1 MDHEN, CDR2 SYDVKM. This CDR3 is CASSSTSGRAWGSYNEQFF. CDR3 in DNA: TGTGCCAGCAGTTCGACTAGCGGGAGGGCCTGGGGGTCCTACAATGAGCAGTTCTTC.

The rearrangement links TRBV7-2 to TRBJ1-6, with D possibly matching TRBD1 (5 bases). The V gene's germline CDR1 is SGHTA and CDR2 FQGNSA. There are 19 residues in the CDR3. Trimming shortened V by 5 bases and J by 0 bases, and 20 bases separated the two germline ends. The chain's CDR3 is CASSLLRGGLGSYNSPLHF. CDR3 nucleotide sequence: TGTGCCAGCAGCCTCCTACGGGGGGGGTTAGGCTCCTATAATTCACCCCTCCACTTT. The full variable domain, in which reference TRBV7-2 and TRBJ1-6 provide the parts outside the CDR3, is GAGVSQSPSNKVTEKGKDVELRCDPISGHTALYWYRQSLGQGLEFLIYFQGNSAPDKSGLPSDRFSAERTGGSVSTLTIQRTQQEDSAVYLCASSLLRGGLGSYNSPLHFGNGTRLTVT.

The rearrangement links TRBV2 to TRBJ2-1, with D possibly matching TRBD2 (5 bases). Germline-derived CDR1 and CDR2 are SNHLY and FYNNEI. The CDR3 is made up of 15 amino acids. Trimming removed 3 bases at V and 6 bases at J, with 15 bases between. The CDR3 DNA is TGTGCCAGCAGTGATCTAGCCCCGGTTGTCAATGAGCAGTTCTTC. This gives the protein CASSDLAPVVNEQFF.

The chain couples TRBV15 to TRBJ1-6; 10 nucleotides line up with TRBD1. Germline V lookup: CDR1 LNHNV, CDR2 YYDKDF (reference sequence). J was trimmed by 11 bases and V by 4 bases; bases with no gene match: 11. This CDR3 region has 16 residues. The chain's CDR3 is CATSNMRQGATTPLHF. CDR3 sequence (DNA): TGTGCCACCAGCAATATGAGACAGGGGGCGACGACACCCCTCCACTTT.

This rearrangement joins TRBV30 to TRBJ1-5; D is unclear. Germline V gene sequence: CDR1 GTSNPN, CDR2 SVGIG (reference sequence). The CDR3 runs to 16 residues. V gave up 0 bases and J gave up 0 bases, with 12 bases separating them. CDR3 amino acids: CAWSVEGAYSNQPQHF. The CDR3 bases are TGTGCCTGGAGTGTGGAGGGAGCATATAGCAATCAGCCCCAGCATTTT.

About this clone: Relative to the germline gene, one junction end is altered; a read error may explain this. The chain has TRBV6-5 and TRBJ1-3; D might be TRBD1 (5 bases). The length of the CDR3 is 16 residues. The germline V gene has CDR1 MNHEY and CDR2 SVGAGI. The CDR3 sequence: CASSYSNQAQGNAIYF. The DNA for the CDR3 is TGTGCCAGCAGTTACTCGAATCAGGCCCAGGGAAACGCCATATATTTT.

The chain carries TRBV12-2 and TRBJ1-1; TRBD1 reflects the table's D call only, with no check against the DNA. TRBV12-2 constitutes a pseudogene. CDR3 length: 17 amino acids. CDR3 sequence: CASRLAGTGGATTEAFF. DNA for the CDR3: TGTGCAAGTCGCTTAGCGGGGACAGGGGGCGCGACCACTGAAGCTTTCTTT.

This clone has only one observation. The chain combines TRBV13 with TRBJ2-2; tentative D call: TRBD2 (5 bases). V lost 4 bases and J 5 bases, leaving 5 bases between the germline ends. CDR1 is PRHDT and CDR2 is FYEKMQ in the germline V gene (reference sequence). There are 12 residues in the CDR3. CDR3 loop: CASSWETGELFF. CDR3 DNA sequence: TGTGCCAGCAGCTGGGAGACCGGGGAGCTGTTTTTT.

The CDR3 coding sequence is TGTGCCAGCTCACCGGGACACGATGGAAACACCATATATTTT. Protein sequence: CASSPGHDGNTIYF. The chain employs TRBV18 and TRBJ1-3; tentative D call: TRBD1 (6 bases). CDR3 size: 14 residues. The V and J ends lost 3 bases and 3 bases respectively, with 9 bases between them. CDR1 KGHSH and CDR2 LQKENI come from the germline V gene.

The chain's CDR3 is CASSLAQGVTEAFF. As DNA, the CDR3 is TGTGCCAGCAGCTTAGCGCAGGGTGTCACTGAAGCTTTCTTT. This chain joins TRBV13 and TRBJ1-1, with D perhaps TRBD1 (5 bases). Germline V CDR1 and CDR2: PRHDT, FYEKMQ (reference sequence). The CDR3 has 14 residues. Between the trimmed V and J ends, which lost 1 base and 4 bases, there was a span of 10 bases. The variable domain in full, completed from reference TRBV13 and TRBJ1-1, reads AAGVIQSPRHLIKEKRETATLKCYPIPRHDTVYWYQQGPGQDPQFLISFYEKMQSDKGSIPDRFSAQQFSDYHSELNMSSLELGDSALYFCASSLAQGVTEAFFGQGTRLTVV.

J is TRBJ1-3 and V is TRBV27; TRBD1 aligns across 7 bases. The CDR3 has 14 amino acids. J lost 2 bases, V lost 6 bases, and 4 bases had no gene match. The V gene's germline CDR1 is MNHEY and CDR2 SMNVEV (reference sequence). Written as DNA, the CDR3 is TGTGCCAGCAGACAAACAGGGGCTGGAAACACCATATATTTT. Amino acids: CASRQTGAGNTIYF.

Details on this clone: The identical CDR3 is also encoded by other nucleotide sequences in the sample. J is TRBJ2-7 and V is TRBV18, with TRBD1 matching over 8 bases. With V trimmed by 3 bases and J by 0 bases, 4 bases remained unmatched. The CDR3 is 15 residues long. The germline V gene has CDR1 KGHSH and CDR2 LQKENI. CDR3 sequence: CASSPGQASSYEQYF. CDR3 DNA sequence: TGTGCCAGCTCACCGGGACAGGCAAGCTCCTACGAGCAGTACTTC.

The chain has TRBV28 and TRBJ2-1; 10 bases align to TRBD2. The CDR3 runs 19 residues. Unmatched junction bases numbered 10, after V lost 2 bases and J lost 0 bases. Per the germline V gene, CDR1 is MDHEN and CDR2 is SYDVKM. CDR3 sequence: CASSLGRWTSGSSYNEQFF. The CDR3 DNA is TGTGCCAGCAGTTTAGGACGATGGACTAGCGGTAGCTCCTACAATGAGCAGTTCTTC.

The genes are TRBV19 and TRBJ2-5; 7 bases fit TRBD1. Germline CDR1 is LNHDA and CDR2 is SQIVND (reference sequence). Trimming took 5 bases from V and 2 from J; bases not matched to a gene: 8. CDR3 length: 15 amino acids. Here the CDR3 DNA reads TGTGCCAGTAGTCCCGGACAGGTTGGACAAGAGACCCAGTACTTC. Its translation is CASSPGQVGQETQYF.

This chain joins TRBV15 and TRBJ1-1; no clear D. The CDR3 has 13 residues. Trimming removed 1 base at V and 3 bases at J, with 6 bases between. Germline-derived CDR1 and CDR2 are LNHNV and YYDKDF (reference sequence). For the CDR3, the DNA is TGTGCCACCAGCAGAGGGCCAGACACTGAAGCTTTCTTT. As protein: CATSRGPDTEAFF.

The V call is TRBV5-8, the J call TRBJ2-7; D is perhaps TRBD2 (5 bases). CDR1 and CDR2 (germline): SGHTS, YDEGEE. CDR3 length: 14 residues. The ends were cut back, 3 bases at V and 1 base at J, with 11 bases in the middle. This CDR3 reads CASSSLGRSYEQYF. The CDR3 DNA reads as TGTGCCAGCAGCTCGCTAGGGAGATCCTACGAGCAGTACTTC.

The V call is TRBV7-8, the J call TRBJ2-7, with 7 bases lining up with TRBD2. The CDR3 has 13 amino acids. Germline V CDR1 and CDR2: SGHVS, FQNEAQ. J gave up 1 base and V 4 bases, and 1 base lay outside the gene matches. The CDR3 coding sequence is TGTGCCAGCAGCTGGGGGGGATCCTACGAGCAGTACTTC. It yields the protein CASSWGGSYEQYF.